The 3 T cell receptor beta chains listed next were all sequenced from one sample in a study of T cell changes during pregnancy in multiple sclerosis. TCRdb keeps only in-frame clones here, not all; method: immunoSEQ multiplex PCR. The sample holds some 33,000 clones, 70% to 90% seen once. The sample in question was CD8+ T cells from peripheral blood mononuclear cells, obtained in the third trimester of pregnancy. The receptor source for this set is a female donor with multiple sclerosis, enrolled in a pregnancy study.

In nucleotides, the CDR3 is TGCGCCAGCAGCTTAGCGGGCTTCTCCTACAATGAGCAGTTCTTC. Its translation is CASSLAGFSYNEQFF. The chain uses TRBV5-1 and TRBJ2-1; D might be TRBD2 (6 bases). V lost 2 bases, J lost 0 bases, and 9 bases lay in between. CDR3 length: 15 amino acids. Germline CDR1 is SGHRS and CDR2 is YFSETQ.

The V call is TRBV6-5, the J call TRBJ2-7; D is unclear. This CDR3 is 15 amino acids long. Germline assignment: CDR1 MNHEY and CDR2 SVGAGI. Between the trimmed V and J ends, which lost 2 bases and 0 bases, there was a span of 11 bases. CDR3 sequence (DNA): TGTGCCAGCAGTTACGGAGCGTCCAGCTCCTACGAGCAGTACTTC. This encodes CASSYGASSSYEQYF.

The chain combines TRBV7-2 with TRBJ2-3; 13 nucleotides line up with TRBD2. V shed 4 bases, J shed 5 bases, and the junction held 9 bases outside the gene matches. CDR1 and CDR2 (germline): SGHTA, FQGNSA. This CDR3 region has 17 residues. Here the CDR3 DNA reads TGTGCCAGCAGCTCAGGACTAGCGGGAGTGATCGGAGATACGCAGTATTTT. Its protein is CASSSGLAGVIGDTQYF.